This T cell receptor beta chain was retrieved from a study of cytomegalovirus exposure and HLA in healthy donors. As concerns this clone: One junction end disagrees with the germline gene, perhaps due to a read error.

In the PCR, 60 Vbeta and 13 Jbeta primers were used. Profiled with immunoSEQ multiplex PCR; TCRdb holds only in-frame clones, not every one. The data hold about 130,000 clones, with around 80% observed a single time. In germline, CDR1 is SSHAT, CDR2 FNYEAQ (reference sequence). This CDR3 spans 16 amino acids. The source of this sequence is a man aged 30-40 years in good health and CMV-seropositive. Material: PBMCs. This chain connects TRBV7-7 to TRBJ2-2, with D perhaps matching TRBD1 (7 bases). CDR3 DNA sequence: TGTGCTAGCAGCCCATCCACAGGGGAGGCCACCGGGGAGCTGTTTTTT. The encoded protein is CASSPSTGEATGELFF.